This T cell receptor beta chain derives from a study of CD8+CD57+ T cells in acquired aplastic anemia. Study-wide results and limits: Comparison of patients with controls identified around 30 shared CD8+ CDR3 sequences.

The template for TCR beta VDJ and CDR3 sequence profiling was genomic DNA. TCRdb independently ran MiXCR on the reads; one entry per CDR3 protein. The sample holds about 160,000 distinct CDR3 sequences, roughly 48% seen once. Of note for this clonotype: Its cognate antigen is unknown.

Sequences were obtained from sorted CD4+, CD8+, or CD8+CD57+ T cells (not recorded which) from PBMCs. The clonotype originates from a human donor in good health.

The chain's CDR3 is CAIRGTEETQYF. The CDR3, as DNA: TGTGCCATCAGGGGGACGGAAGAGACCCAGTACTTC. The V call is TRBV10-3, the J call TRBJ2-5, with D perhaps given as TRBD1 or TRBD2 (5 bases each). This CDR3 comprises 12 residues. The V gene's germline CDR1 is ENHRY and CDR2 SYGVKD. V lost 6 bases and J 3 bases, leaving 8 bases between the germline ends.